These T cell receptor beta chains were read from a single sample in a study of cytomegalovirus exposure and HLA in healthy donors. The method was immunoSEQ multiplex PCR; TCRdb's version includes in-frame clones alone and lacks a portion of them. In the table there are roughly 130,000 clones, 73% of which are singletons. Sample: PBMCs. The receptors stem from a woman in her forties in good health and CMV-seropositive. The CDR3 runs from the conserved cysteine through the conserved F or W. Each record gives: J gene, V gene, D gene, clone size, CDR3 protein, CDR3 DNA. The D gene is left open where the match is weak. Clone size is given for some rows only: seen once, a few or many times, or a class if the clone is expanded.

>TRBJ2-4|TRBV28|NA|NA
CASSNTDARGNIQYF
TGTGCCAGCAGCAATACAGACGCTAGGGGAAACATTCAGTACTTC
>TRBJ1-1|TRBV7-2|NA|once
CASSLDSRESTEAFF
TGTGCCAGCAGCTTAGATTCTCGGGAGAGCACTGAAGCTTTCTTT
>TRBJ2-7|TRBV2|NA|once
CASSVTYEQYF
TGTGCCAGCAGTGTAACCTACGAGCAGTACTTC
>TRBJ1-6|TRBV27|NA|few
CASRDPGNSPLHF
TGTGCCAGCAGAGACCCGGGGAATTCACCCCTCCACTTT
>TRBJ1-1|TRBV7-9|TRBD1|NA
CASGLGQGFAEAFF
TGTGCCAGCGGGTTGGGACAGGGTTTTGCTGAAGCTTTCTTT
>TRBJ1-2|TRBV2|TRBD1|NA
CASSPRTGGGYGYTF
TGTGCCAGCAGTCCCCGGACAGGGGGAGGCTATGGCTACACCTTC
>TRBJ2-2|TRBV19|NA|NA
CASRTMNTGELFF
TGTGCCAGTAGGACAATGAACACCGGGGAGCTGTTTTTT
>TRBJ1-3|TRBV6-1|NA|NA
CASSTTSGNTIYF
TGTGCCAGCTCAACAACCTCTGGAAACACCATATATTTT
>TRBJ1-2|TRBV9|TRBD1|NA
CASSPRQGGYGYTF
TGTGCCAGCAGCCCCCGACAGGGGGGCTATGGCTACACCTTC
>TRBJ2-1|TRBV7-9|TRBD1|NA
CASRLTGGNEQFF
TGTGCCAGCAGACTAACAGGGGGCAATGAGCAGTTCTTC
>TRBJ2-1|TRBV6-6|TRBD2|NA
CASSPTLAGSYNEQFF
TGTGCCAGCAGTCCCACACTAGCGGGCTCCTACAATGAGCAGTTCTTC
>TRBJ2-4|TRBV6-1|TRBD2|many
CASSETSGRAENIQYF
TGTGCCAGCAGTGAGACTAGCGGGAGGGCGGAAAACATTCAGTACTTC
>TRBJ2-1|TRBV28|TRBD2|NA
CASSTGGSGGLHEQFF
TGTGCCAGCAGTACGGGGGGCAGCGGGGGTTTGCATGAGCAGTTCTTC
>TRBJ1-4|TRBV21-1|NA|NA
CASSGTGGNEKLFF
TGTGCCAGCAGCGGGACAGGGGGGAATGAAAAACTGTTTTTT
>TRBJ1-6|TRBV2|TRBD1|NA
CASSEPQGASSPLHF
TGTGCCAGCAGTGAACCTCAGGGGGCAAGCTCACCCCTCCACTTT
>TRBJ2-7|TRBV2|NA|NA
CASASNEQYF
TGTGCCAGCGCGTCTAACGAGCAGTACTTC
>TRBJ1-2|TRBV30|TRBD1|NA
CAWSGPRQGNYGYTF
TGTGCCTGGAGTGGCCCTAGACAGGGAAACTATGGCTACACCTTC
>TRBJ2-3|TRBV7-8|TRBD2|once
CASSLGTSGGLSTDTQYF
TGTGCCAGCAGCCTAGGGACTAGCGGGGGCTTGAGCACAGATACGCAGTATTTT
>TRBJ1-5|TRBV7-9|NA|NA
CASSLRGSNQPQHF
TGTGCCAGCAGCTTAAGGGGGAGCAATCAGCCCCAGCATTTT
>TRBJ1-1|TRBV7-9|NA|NA
CSSSGKTGTLNTEAFF
TGTTCCAGCAGCGGAAAGACAGGCACTCTGAACACTGAAGCTTTCTTT
>TRBJ1-4|TRBV7-2|TRBD1|NA
CASSPTGALTFFNEKLFF
TGTGCCAGCAGCCCGACAGGGGCCCTTACGTTTTTTAATGAAAAACTGTTTTTT
>TRBJ2-5|TRBV7-2|TRBD1|NA
CASSSTGAQETQYF
TGTGCCAGCAGCTCGACAGGGGCGCAAGAGACCCAGTACTTC
>TRBJ1-4|TRBV30|NA|NA
CAWSVLGEREKLFF
TGTGCCTGGAGTGTACTTGGAGAGAGGGAAAAACTGTTTTTT
>TRBJ1-6|TRBV28|NA|NA
CASGGDPSPLHF
TGTGCCAGCGGGGGGGACCCTTCACCCCTCCACTTT
>TRBJ1-5|TRBV19|NA|NA
CASAGREEISPQHF
TGTGCCAGTGCTGGGCGGGAAGAGATCAGCCCCCAGCATTTT
>TRBJ2-1|TRBV6-5|TRBD2|NA
CASSSGGAGENEQFF
TGTGCCAGCAGCTCCGGAGGGGCGGGAGAAAATGAGCAGTTCTTC
>TRBJ2-3|TRBV5-1|TRBD2|NA
CASSFSSGSGDTQYF
TGCGCCAGCAGCTTCTCTAGCGGGAGTGGAGATACGCAGTATTTT
>TRBJ2-5|TRBV11-1|NA|NA
CASSQRGGYPSETQYF
TGTGCCAGCAGCCAAAGGGGCGGCTACCCCTCAGAGACCCAGTACTTC
>TRBJ1-5|TRBV30|TRBD1|NA
CAWSRTGDGNQPQHF
TGTGCCTGGTCAAGGACAGGGGACGGCAATCAGCCCCAGCATTTT
>TRBJ2-5|TRBV27|NA|NA
CASSPTPKEQYF
TGTGCCAGCAGTCCAACCCCCAAGGAGCAGTACTTC
>TRBJ2-1|TRBV15|NA|NA
CATSTRRGNEQFF
TGTGCCACCAGCACAAGACGCGGAAATGAGCAGTTCTTC
>TRBJ1-1|TRBV18|TRBD1|NA
CASSPGQVNTEAFF
TGTGCCAGCTCACCCGGACAGGTGAACACTGAAGCTTTCTTT
>TRBJ2-2|TRBV7-3|NA|few
CASSLHSANTGELFF
TGTGCCAGCAGCTTACACTCCGCGAACACCGGGGAGCTGTTTTTT
>TRBJ2-5|TRBV7-2|NA|NA
CASSWDSGTQYF
TGTGCCAGCAGCTGGGACTCAGGGACCCAGTACTTC
>TRBJ2-6|TRBV7-9|TRBD1|NA
CASGPGTGGSLSVLTF
TGTGCCAGCGGTCCCGGGACAGGGGGCTCTCTGAGCGTCCTGACTTTC
>TRBJ2-7|TRBV28|NA|NA
CASVSRQEGYEQYF
TGTGCCAGCGTATCCCGGCAGGAAGGCTACGAGCAGTACTTC
>TRBJ1-2|TRBV2|NA|NA
CASRFSSANYGYTF
TGTGCCAGCAGGTTTTCCTCAGCTAACTATGGCTACACCTTC
>TRBJ1-5|TRBV30|NA|NA
CAWSVARGNQPQHF
TGTGCCTGGAGTGTCGCCAGGGGTAATCAGCCCCAGCATTTT
>TRBJ1-3|TRBV7-9|NA|NA
CASSLPPLHTRGMENTIYF
TGTGCCAGCAGCTTACCACCCCTTCATACACGGGGTATGGAAAACACCATATATTTT
>TRBJ2-1|TRBV7-2|TRBD2|few
CASSLETSANEQFF
TGTGCCAGCAGCTTGGAGACTAGCGCCAATGAGCAGTTCTTC
>TRBJ2-7|TRBV30|TRBD1|NA
CAWSLRRQGYEQYF
TGTGCCTGGAGCCTTCGCCGACAGGGCTACGAGCAGTACTTC
>TRBJ1-5|TRBV4-3|NA|NA
CASSQEIRQPQHF
TGCGCCAGCAGCCAAGAAATTCGTCAGCCCCAGCATTTT
>TRBJ2-7|TRBV29-1|TRBD1|NA
CSVDRGGDSYEQYF
TGCAGCGTCGACAGGGGGGGAGACTCCTACGAGCAGTACTTC
>TRBJ2-5|TRBV6-5|TRBD1|NA
CASSSNRGQQETQYF
TGTGCCAGCAGTTCCAACAGGGGGCAACAAGAGACCCAGTACTTC
>TRBJ2-7|TRBV28|TRBD2|few
CASSFLAGRSSYEQYF
TGTGCCAGCAGTTTTCTAGCGGGGCGAAGCTCCTACGAGCAGTACTTC
>TRBJ2-5|TRBV9|TRBD2|NA
CASSPGLAGGGETQYF
TGTGCCAGCAGCCCCGGGCTAGCGGGGGGAGGAGAGACCCAGTACTTC
>TRBJ2-7|TRBV4-2|TRBD2|NA
CASSHPGGGYEQYF
TGTGCCAGCAGCCACCCCGGGGGGGGCTACGAGCAGTACTTC
>TRBJ2-1|TRBV6-4|NA|NA
CASSVGDSGYNEQFF
TGTGCCAGCAGTGTGGGGGACTCCGGGTACAATGAGCAGTTCTTC
>TRBJ2-7|TRBV4-1|NA|few
CASSLIRSPEDEQYF
TGCGCCAGCAGCCTAATACGGTCACCCGAGGACGAGCAGTACTTC
>TRBJ1-2|TRBV5-4|TRBD1|NA
CASSSYRGGQANYGYTF
TGTGCCAGCAGCTCGTACAGGGGCGGCCAAGCTAACTATGGCTACACCTTC
>TRBJ2-1|TRBV27|TRBD2|NA
CASSPTQTSGLSNEQFF
TGTGCCAGCAGTCCCACCCAGACTAGCGGTCTCAGCAATGAGCAGTTCTTC
>TRBJ1-1|TRBV28|NA|NA
CASSISGPGNTEAFF
TGTGCCAGCAGCATTTCAGGGCCAGGGAACACTGAAGCTTTCTTT
>TRBJ2-7|TRBV4-1|NA|NA
CASSQEGRGGNEQYF
TGCGCCAGCAGCCAAGAGGGCAGGGGTGGTAACGAGCAGTACTTC
>TRBJ1-1|TRBV5-5|NA|NA
CASSAPGGAGTEAFF
TGTGCCAGCAGCGCCCCCGGGGGGGCAGGCACTGAAGCTTTCTTT
>TRBJ2-6|TRBV7-3|TRBD2|few
CASSPTSGPLSGANVLTF
TGTGCCAGCAGCCCTACTAGCGGGCCTTTATCTGGGGCCAACGTCCTGACTTTC